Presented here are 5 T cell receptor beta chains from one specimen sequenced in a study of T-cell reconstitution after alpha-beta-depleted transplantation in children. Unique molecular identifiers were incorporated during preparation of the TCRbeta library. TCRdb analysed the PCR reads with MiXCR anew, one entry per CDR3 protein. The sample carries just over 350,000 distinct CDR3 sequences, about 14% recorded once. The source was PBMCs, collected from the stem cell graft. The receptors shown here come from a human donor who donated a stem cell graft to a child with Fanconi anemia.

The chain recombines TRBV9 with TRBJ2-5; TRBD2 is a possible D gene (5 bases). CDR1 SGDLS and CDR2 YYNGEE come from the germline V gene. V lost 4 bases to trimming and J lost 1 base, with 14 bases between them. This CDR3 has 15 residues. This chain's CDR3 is CASSPQRWVQETQYF. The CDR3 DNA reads TGTGCCAGCAGCCCCCAGCGGTGGGTCCAAGAGACCCAGTACTTC. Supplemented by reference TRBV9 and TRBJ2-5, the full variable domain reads DSGVTQTPKHLITATGQRVTLRCSPRSGDLSVYWYQQSLDQGLQFLIQYYNGEERAKGNILERFSAQQFPDLHSELNLSSLELGDSALYFCASSPQRWVQETQYFGPGTRLLVL.

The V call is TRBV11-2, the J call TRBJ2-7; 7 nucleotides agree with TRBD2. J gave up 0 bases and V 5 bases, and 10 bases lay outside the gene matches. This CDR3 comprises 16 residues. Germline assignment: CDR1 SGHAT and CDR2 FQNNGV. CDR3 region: CASSRSGGSGSYEQYF. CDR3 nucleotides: TGTGCCAGCAGCCGCTCGGGGGGATCGGGCTCCTACGAGCAGTACTTC.

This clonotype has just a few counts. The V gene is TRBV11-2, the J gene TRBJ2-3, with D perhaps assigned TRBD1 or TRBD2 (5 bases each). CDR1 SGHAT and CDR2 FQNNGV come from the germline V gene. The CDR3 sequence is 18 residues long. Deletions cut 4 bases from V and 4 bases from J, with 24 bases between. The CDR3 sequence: CASSSQWGWYVKADTQYF. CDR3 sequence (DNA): TGTGCCAGCAGCTCCCAGTGGGGGTGGTACGTTAAGGCAGATACGCAGTATTTT.

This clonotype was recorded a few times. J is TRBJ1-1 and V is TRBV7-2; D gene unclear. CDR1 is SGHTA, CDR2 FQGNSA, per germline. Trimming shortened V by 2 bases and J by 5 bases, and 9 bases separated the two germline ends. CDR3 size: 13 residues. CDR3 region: CASSLIPFTEAFF. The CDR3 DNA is TGTGCCAGCAGCTTAATCCCGTTTACTGAAGCTTTCTTT.

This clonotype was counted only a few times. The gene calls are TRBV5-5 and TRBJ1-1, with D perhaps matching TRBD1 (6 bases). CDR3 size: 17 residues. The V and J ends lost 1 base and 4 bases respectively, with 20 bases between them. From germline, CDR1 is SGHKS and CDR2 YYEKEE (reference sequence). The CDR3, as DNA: TGTGCCAGCAGCTTGAGCCGGGGCAGGGGTTGGGGCACTGAAGCTTTCTTT. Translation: CASSLSRGRGWGTEAFF.